This is a list of T cell receptor beta chains from one sample in a study of cytotoxic CD8 clonotypes in ibrutinib-treated CLL. Profiling relied on immunoSEQ multiplex PCR, and the TCRdb table lists in-frame clones only, not all of them. The table lists 150,000 to 200,000 clones, more than 65% of them singletons. The specimen comprised PBMCs, sampled after 12 months of ibrutinib treatment. These receptors were collected from a human donor with chronic lymphocytic leukemia. CDR3s include the opening cysteine and the closing phenylalanine or tryptophan. The order of the fields is J gene, V gene, CDR3 protein.

j_call: TRBJ2-7
v_call: TRBV9
cdr3_aa: CASSVDPGRYEQYF

j_call: TRBJ2-3
v_call: TRBV7-9
cdr3_aa: CASSLHLAGGPNTDTQYF

j_call: TRBJ2-5
v_call: TRBV5-6
cdr3_aa: CASSLDRGVRETQYF

j_call: TRBJ2-2
v_call: TRBV7-2
cdr3_aa: CASSAAGGQTGELFF

j_call: TRBJ2-1
v_call: TRBV7-7
cdr3_aa: CASSQGRAEGYNEQFF

j_call: TRBJ1-5
v_call: TRBV2
cdr3_aa: CASGGAGPQPQHF

j_call: TRBJ2-7
v_call: TRBV28
cdr3_aa: CASRAGTGIYEQYF

j_call: TRBJ1-1
v_call: TRBV30
cdr3_aa: CALGSGGPNTEAFF

j_call: TRBJ2-7
v_call: TRBV30
cdr3_aa: CASISRTGGRSSYEQYF

j_call: TRBJ2-5
v_call: TRBV28
cdr3_aa: CASLGYQETQYF

j_call: TRBJ2-4
v_call: TRBV27
cdr3_aa: CASSLNKKGNIQYF

j_call: TRBJ1-1
v_call: TRBV9
cdr3_aa: CASSVRDRPNTEAFF

j_call: TRBJ1-5
v_call: TRBV5-1
cdr3_aa: CASSTASNQPQHF

j_call: TRBJ2-5
v_call: TRBV7-9
cdr3_aa: CASSLGVKYQETQYF

j_call: TRBJ1-4
v_call: TRBV30
cdr3_aa: CACHSTGQGMRKLFF

j_call: TRBJ2-1
v_call: TRBV6-1
cdr3_aa: CASSEEASGRNEQFF

j_call: TRBJ2-7
v_call: TRBV9
cdr3_aa: CASSPDSIYEQYF

j_call: TRBJ1-1
v_call: TRBV30
cdr3_aa: CACTNRALGGGTEAFF

j_call: TRBJ2-7
v_call: TRBV6-5
cdr3_aa: CASSDRVWSEQYF

j_call: TRBJ2-3
v_call: TRBV28
cdr3_aa: CASSSPSGGQDTQYF

j_call: TRBJ1-1
v_call: TRBV7-9
cdr3_aa: CASSSGTVITNTEAFF